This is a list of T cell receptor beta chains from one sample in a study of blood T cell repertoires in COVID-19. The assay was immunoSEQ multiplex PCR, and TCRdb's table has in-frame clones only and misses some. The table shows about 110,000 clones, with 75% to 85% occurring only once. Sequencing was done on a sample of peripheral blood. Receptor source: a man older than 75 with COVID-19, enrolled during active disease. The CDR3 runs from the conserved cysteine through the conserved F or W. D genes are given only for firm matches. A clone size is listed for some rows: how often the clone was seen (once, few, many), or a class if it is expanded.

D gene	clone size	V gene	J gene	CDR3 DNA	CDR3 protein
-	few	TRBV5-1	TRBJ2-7	TGCGCCAGCAGCTTGGGTGTCTCCGAGCAGTACTTC	CASSLGVSEQYF
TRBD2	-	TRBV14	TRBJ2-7	TGTGCCAGCAGCCAAGAACCGGGACTAGCGGGCAACTGGAATTACGAGCAGTACTTC	CASSQEPGLAGNWNYEQYF
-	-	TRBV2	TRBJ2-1	TGTGCCAGCAGTGAACTGATACTGCTGGGGGCTGAGCAGTTCTTC	CASSELILLGAEQFF
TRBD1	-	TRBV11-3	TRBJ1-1	TGTGCCAGCAGCTCTGGGACAGGGCATAGGAACACTGAAGCTTTCTTT	CASSSGTGHRNTEAFF
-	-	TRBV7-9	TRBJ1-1	TGTGCCAGCAGCTTATTGCCCCTTCTTCGGGACACTGAAGCTTTCTTT	CASSLLPLLRDTEAFF
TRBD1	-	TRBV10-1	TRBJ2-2	TGCGCCAGCAGTTCCGGACAGGGGGCGTCCGGGGAGCTGTTTTTT	CASSSGQGASGELFF
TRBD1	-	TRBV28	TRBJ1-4	TGTGCCAGCCGGGACAGGCCTAATGAAAAACTGTTTTTT	CASRDRPNEKLFF
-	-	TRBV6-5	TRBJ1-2	TGTGCCAGCAGTTACTCCACAGGGCAGGGCTACACCTTC	CASSYSTGQGYTF
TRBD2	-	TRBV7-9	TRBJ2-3	TGTGCCAGCAGCCCCGGACTAGCGGATTACACAGATACGCAGTATTTT	CASSPGLADYTDTQYF
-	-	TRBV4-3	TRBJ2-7	TGCGCCAGCAGCCAAAAAACCGCTGCGGTAGGCTCCTACGAGCAGTACTTC	CASSQKTAAVGSYEQYF
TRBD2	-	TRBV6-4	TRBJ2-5	TGTGCCAGCAGCAAAGTGACGGCGCTAGCGGGAGGCAAGGGGGAGACCCAGTACTTC	CASSKVTALAGGKGETQYF
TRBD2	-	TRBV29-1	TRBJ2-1	TGCAGCGTTCAGCGGGGCTCCTACAATGAGCAGTTCTTC	CSVQRGSYNEQFF
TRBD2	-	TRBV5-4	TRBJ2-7	TGTGCCAGCAGCTTGGGGACTAGCGGGAGGACCGAGCAGTACTTC	CASSLGTSGRTEQYF
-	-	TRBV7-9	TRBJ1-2	TGTGCCAGCAGCTTAGGGCCGTCCTATGGCTACACCTTC	CASSLGPSYGYTF
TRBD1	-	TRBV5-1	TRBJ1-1	TGCGCCAGCAGCTTGGGACAGGGGCTAAGTGGAACTTTCTTT	CASSLGQGLSGTFF
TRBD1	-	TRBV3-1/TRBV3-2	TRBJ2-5	TGTGCCAGCAGCTATCCGGGACAGGGTAAAGAGACCCAGTACTTC	CASSYPGQGKETQYF
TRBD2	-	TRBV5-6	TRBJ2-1	TGTGCCAGCAGCCGAGGCATAGCGGGAAAGGATGAGCAGTTCTTC	CASSRGIAGKDEQFF
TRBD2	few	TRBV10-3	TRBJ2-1	TGTGCCATCAGTTTCACAGCGGGGGACTACAATGAGCAGTTCTTC	CAISFTAGDYNEQFF
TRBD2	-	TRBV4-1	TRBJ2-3	TGCGCCAGCAGCCAAGACCGGAGAACTAGCGGGAGCGCTGGCACAGATACGCAGTATTTT	CASSQDRRTSGSAGTDTQYF
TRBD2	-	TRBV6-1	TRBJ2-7	TGTGCCAGCAGTGAAGGACTAGCGGGATCCTACGAGCAGTACTTC	CASSEGLAGSYEQYF
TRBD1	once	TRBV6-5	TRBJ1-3	TGTGCCAGCAGTTTATACGCACAGGGGCGGGACACCATATATTTT	CASSLYAQGRDTIYF
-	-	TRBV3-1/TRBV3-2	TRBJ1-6	TGTGCCAGCAGCCAAGGCAGGTCCTATAATTCACCCCTCCACTTT	CASSQGRSYNSPLHF
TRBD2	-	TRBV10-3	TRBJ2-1	TGTGCCATCAGTAGGGAGGGAGAGGGTGAGCAGTTCTTC	CAISREGEGEQFF
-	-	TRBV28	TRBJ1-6	TGTGCCAGCACCATCTGGAGGGGGGGATCACCCCTCCACTTT	CASTIWRGGSPLHF
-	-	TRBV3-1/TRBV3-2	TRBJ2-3	TGTGCCAGCAGCCTCGGGAAGCGGAGCACAGATACGCAGTATTTT	CASSLGKRSTDTQYF
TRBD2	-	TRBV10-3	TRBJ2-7	TGTGCCATCAGTGAGTCGGGAAAACTAGCGGATTTCTACGAGCAGTACTTC	CAISESGKLADFYEQYF
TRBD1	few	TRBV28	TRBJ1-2	TGTGCCAGCAGTTTACAGGGGGCGTCCCGCTATGGCTACACCTTC	CASSLQGASRYGYTF
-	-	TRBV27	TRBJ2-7	TGTGCCAGCAGTTTAGGAACGGGACAACCCTACGAGCAGTACTTC	CASSLGTGQPYEQYF
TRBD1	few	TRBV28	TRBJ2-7	TGTGCCAGCAGCCCCCCAGGGACAGGGGGCTCCTACGAGCAGTACTTC	CASSPPGTGGSYEQYF
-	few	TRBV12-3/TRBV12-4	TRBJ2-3	TGTGCCAGCAGTTTATCGGATACGCAGTATTTT	CASSLSDTQYF
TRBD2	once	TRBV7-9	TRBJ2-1	TGTGCCAGCAGCCCTATGGGGACTAGCACCTACAATGAGCAGTTCTTC	CASSPMGTSTYNEQFF
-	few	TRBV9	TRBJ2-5	TGTGCCAGCAGCGTAGGTGACAGCCAAGAGACCCAGTACTTC	CASSVGDSQETQYF
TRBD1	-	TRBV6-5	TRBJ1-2	TGTGCCAGCAGTTACTCAGGGGGACAGACTAACTATGGCTACACCTTC	CASSYSGGQTNYGYTF